The 12 T cell receptor beta chains below were found in one sample sequenced in a study of CD8 T cells in Susac syndrome. RNA was extracted with the RNeasy kit, and a quantity of about 0.45 to 1 ug was reverse transcribed using random hexamers. TCRdb recomputed calls from the immunoSEQ multiplex PCR reads with MiXCR, one row per CDR3 protein. In the table there are more than 100,000 distinct CDR3 sequences, roughly 96% of which are singletons. Sequenced material: CD4+ T cells from PBMCs. All receptors come from a human donor in good health.

V gene TRBV28 combines with J gene TRBJ2-7; 7 bases are shared with TRBD1. V dropped 5 bases and J dropped 2; count of bases not matched to a gene: 15. CDR3 length: 17 amino acids. Germline V CDR1 and CDR2: MDHEN, SYDVKM. The CDR3: CASSAIFPGQTPYEQYF. The CDR3, as DNA: TGTGCCAGCAGTGCGATTTTCCCGGGACAGACTCCCTACGAGCAGTACTTC.

The chain has TRBV7-2 and TRBJ2-5; D remains ambiguous. CDR1 SGHTA and CDR2 FQGNSA come from the germline V gene. The CDR3 covers 12 residues. V was cut by 5 bases and J by 4 bases, with 8 bases left in between. Here the CDR3 reads CASSPRAETQYF. CDR3 DNA sequence: TGTGCCAGCAGCCCGCGCGCAGAGACCCAGTACTTC.

The chain combines TRBV3-1 with TRBJ2-7; D may match TRBD1 or TRBD2 (5 bases each). The V end was cut by 1 base, the J end by 4 bases, with 11 bases between. CDR3 length: 14 residues. The V gene's germline CDR1 is LGHDT and CDR2 YNNKEL (reference sequence). The CDR3 spells CASSQATGPYEQYF. The CDR3 nucleotides are TGTGCCAGCAGCCAAGCTACGGGACCATACGAGCAGTACTTC.

This clonotype has only a few counts. The rearrangement uses TRBV3-1 and TRBJ2-7; no firm D call. Germline V gene data show CDR1 as LGHDT and CDR2 as YNNKEL (reference sequence). This CDR3 comprises 12 residues. V was shortened by 0 bases and J by 7 bases, with 7 bases between the two germline ends. Written as DNA, the CDR3 is TGTGCCAGCAGCCAAGAAGTGGGGGAGCAGTACTTC. Amino acid sequence: CASSQEVGEQYF.

V and J are TRBV4-2 and TRBJ2-7; either TRBD1 or TRBD2 may fit D (6 bases each). Trimming took off 2 bases at V and 3 bases at J, with 20 bases between the two ends. The CDR3 is 17 residues long. CDR1 is LGHNA, CDR2 YNFKEQ, per germline. CDR3 protein: CASSQSVGGGTLYEQYF. As DNA, the CDR3 is TGTGCCAGCAGCCAAAGCGTGGGGGGCGGGACACTCTACGAGCAGTACTTC.

J is TRBJ2-2 and V is TRBV19; D remains ambiguous. The V end lost 7 bases, the J end lost 3 bases, and 9 bases lay between the germline ends. Germline V gene lookup returns CDR1 LNHDA and CDR2 SQIVND (reference sequence). CDR3 length equals 13 residues. The CDR3 DNA sequence: TGTGCCAGTATGGCCGACTACACCGGGGAGCTGTTTTTT. It translates to CASMADYTGELFF.

The gene calls are TRBV3-1 and TRBJ2-5; maybe TRBD2 (5 bases). V was pared by 0 bases and J by 7 bases, with 15 bases between. Germline CDR1 LGHDT, CDR2 YNNKEL (reference sequence). The CDR3 consists of 15 residues. The CDR3 protein is CASSQDGADWGTQYF. DNA of the CDR3: TGTGCCAGCAGCCAAGATGGAGCGGACTGGGGGACCCAGTACTTC.

This chain joins TRBV28 and TRBJ1-2; TRBD1 might be the D (6 bases). Germline-derived CDR1 and CDR2 are MDHEN and SYDVKM. There are 15 residues in the CDR3. Trimming took off 4 bases at V and 2 bases at J, with 14 bases between the two ends. The CDR3 coding sequence is TGTGCCAGCAGTTATGTTGGGGACACCAACTATGGCTACACCTTC. This sequence encodes CASSYVGDTNYGYTF.

Note on this clonotype: The CDR3 does not end in the conserved phenylalanine or tryptophan, so this is likely a read error. The chain couples TRBV29-1 to TRBJ2-7; the D call may be TRBD1 or TRBD2 (5 bases each). Trimming stripped 5 bases from V and 6 bases from J, with 14 bases between. The CDR3 has 12 amino acids. CDR1 and CDR2 from the germline V gene are SQVTM and ANQGSEA. The CDR3 is CSVYSPGTEQYL. The CDR3 DNA reads TGCAGCGTTTACTCTCCGGGGACCGAGCAGTACCTC.

The chain employs TRBV12-3 or TRBV12-4 and TRBJ2-7, with TRBD1 identical over 7 bases. The CDR3 totals 14 residues. V lost 6 bases to trimming and J lost 2 bases; unmatched junction nucleotides: 7. The CDR3 region has the DNA TGTGCCAGCAGCCGACAGGGACAAACCTACGAGCAGTACTTC. The encoded protein is CASSRQGQTYEQYF.

The chain carries TRBV5-4 and TRBJ2-7, with D unresolved. V lost 3 bases to trimming and J lost 7 bases, with 8 bases between them. From germline, CDR1 is SGHNT and CDR2 YYREEE (reference sequence). The CDR3 consists of 11 residues. The CDR3 nucleotides read TGTGCCAGCAGCTCAACTAAAGAGCAGTACTTC. Translation gives CASSSTKEQYF. The variable domain in full, completed from reference TRBV5-4 and TRBJ2-7, reads ETGVTQSPTHLIKTRGQQVTLRCSSQSGHNTVSWYQQALGQGPQFIFQYYREEENGRGNFPPRFSGLQFPNYSSELNVNALELDDSALYLCASSSTKEQYFGPGTRLTVT.

The rearrangement uses TRBV6-5 and TRBJ1-2; D may be TRBD1 (6 bases). Germline loops: CDR1 MNHEY, CDR2 SVGAGI. Trimming left V 5 bases short and J 7 bases short, with 17 bases between. This CDR3 region has 14 residues. Here the CDR3 reads CASSPGVVSPGYTF. The CDR3 DNA sequence: TGTGCCAGCAGTCCAGGGGTCGTATCCCCTGGCTACACCTTC.